The 15 T cell receptor beta chains below all came from one sample that was sequenced in a study of shared clonotypes between healthy human individuals (TCRdb year 2020). The library was built by means of the immunoSEQ multiplex PCR assay. This immuneACCESS table, as held by TCRdb, lists in-frame sequences with V and J called but not all clones. Of the missing ones, under half trace to an unresolved V gene in checked studies; the others have no known cause. This sample gives some 2,100,000 clones in total; approximately 94% of them show up just once. Roughly 1.7% of the sample goes to the ten largest clones. CD8 naive samples were CD45RO-negative cells positively selected for CCR7, giving a CD45RA+CCR7+ population that excluded TemRA cells. Source material: naive CD8+ T cells from PBMCs. The cell subset or site label on this specimen signifies: CD45RA+CCR7+. Receptor source: a man younger than 30 in good health. Some clones in this sample may be carry-over from other donors' samples.

The V call is TRBV10-3, the J call TRBJ1-5, with 8 bases that match TRBD1. The J segment lost 6 bases and the V segment lost 7 bases, leaving 8 bases of the junction unmatched. The CDR3 has 14 amino acids. Looked up from germline, CDR1 is ENHRY and CDR2 is SYGVKD. DNA of the CDR3: TGTGCCATCAACAGTCCCGGGACAGGTCAGCCCCAGCATTTT. Its translation is CAINSPGTGQPQHF.

The chain couples TRBV28 to TRBJ2-1; unclear D gene. V gave up 2 bases and J gave up 5 bases, with 7 bases separating them. The germline CDR1 and CDR2 sequences are MDHEN and SYDVKM. This CDR3 comprises 13 residues. CDR3 amino acids: CASSLQLDNEQFF. Written as DNA, the CDR3 is TGTGCCAGCAGTTTACAGCTAGACAATGAGCAGTTCTTC.

V gene TRBV28 combines with J gene TRBJ2-7; 8 positions agree with TRBD1. V lost 4 bases to trimming and J lost 2 bases; unmatched junction nucleotides: 1. CDR1 is MDHEN and CDR2 is SYDVKM in the germline V gene. The CDR3 runs to 13 residues. CDR3 protein: CASSYRGAYEQYF. The DNA for the CDR3 is TGTGCCAGCAGTTACAGGGGGGCCTACGAGCAGTACTTC.

The chain recombines TRBV4-1 with TRBJ2-1; 7 positions match TRBD2. Looked up from germline, CDR1 is MGHRA and CDR2 is YSYEKL. The CDR3 sequence is 17 residues long. The V gene end was trimmed by 0 bases and the J gene end by 3 bases; junction bases not matched to a gene: 8. This CDR3 reads CASSQDLGGSFYNEQFF. CDR3 DNA sequence: TGCGCCAGCAGCCAAGATCTGGGCGGGAGTTTCTACAATGAGCAGTTCTTC.

The genes are TRBV4-1 and TRBJ2-7, with 10 bases identical to TRBD2. Germline trimming cut 2 bases from V and 7 bases from J; bases unmatched to any gene: 5. The germline V gene has CDR1 MGHRA and CDR2 YSYEKL. This CDR3 has 14 amino acids. The CDR3: CASSQLAGAEEQYF. CDR3 bases: TGCGCCAGCAGCCAACTAGCGGGAGCCGAAGAGCAGTACTTC.

This chain uses TRBV10-3 with TRBJ2-5, with no clear D. The CDR3 runs to 14 residues. From germline, CDR1 is ENHRY and CDR2 SYGVKD. V shed 2 bases and J shed 5 bases, with 12 bases lying between them. The CDR3 sequence is CAISEGRVGETQYF. DNA for the CDR3: TGTGCCATCAGTGAGGGTAGGGTAGGGGAGACCCAGTACTTC.

The chain employs TRBV9 and TRBJ2-5, with 7 bases fitting TRBD2. The CDR3 has 17 amino acids. Germline V gene lookup returns CDR1 SGDLS and CDR2 YYNGEE. Unmatched junction bases numbered 9, after V lost 0 bases and J lost 1 base. The chain's CDR3 is CASSVDSLAGVQETQYF. The DNA for the CDR3 is TGTGCCAGCAGCGTAGACTCGCTGGCGGGAGTCCAAGAGACCCAGTACTTC.

The chain links TRBV7-6 to TRBJ2-5; no definite D call. Germline CDR1 and CDR2: SGHVS and FNYEAQ. This CDR3 has 14 residues. Trimming pared 2 bases from V and 2 bases from J, leaving 9 bases between. Written as DNA, the CDR3 is TGTGCCAGCAGCTTATACGTAGAGCAAGAGACCCAGTACTTC. Translation: CASSLYVEQETQYF.

The gene calls are TRBV4-1 and TRBJ2-7; D unclear. This CDR3 region has 16 residues. Germline-derived CDR1 and CDR2 are MGHRA and YSYEKL. V was pared by 3 bases and J by 4 bases, with 19 bases between. The CDR3 region has the DNA TGCGCCAGCAGCCATGAACTGTCGCGGATTCTTTACGAGCAGTACTTC. Residues: CASSHELSRILYEQYF.

In this sample, this clone turned up many times. The chain combines TRBV7-8 with TRBJ2-1, with no clear D. This CDR3 is 13 amino acids long. V lost 3 bases to trimming and J lost 7 bases, with 10 bases between them. The germline CDR1 and CDR2 sequences are SGHVS and FQNEAQ. CDR3 residues: CASSFSGRNEQFF. The CDR3 nucleotides read TGTGCCAGCAGCTTCTCAGGTAGGAATGAGCAGTTCTTC.

This clone was observed a handful of times. The sample contains more than one DNA sequence encoding this CDR3. This chain connects TRBV4-1 to TRBJ1-5; possible D gene TRBD1, 5 bases. Germline loops: CDR1 MGHRA, CDR2 YSYEKL. The length of the CDR3 is 14 residues. The V end was cut by 4 bases, the J end by 4 bases, with 11 bases between. CDR3 loop: CASSPTGGNQPQHF. The CDR3 nucleotides read TGCGCCAGCAGCCCTACGGGGGGTAATCAGCCCCAGCATTTT.

The V call is TRBV6-5, the J call TRBJ1-2; D is unresolved. The V and J ends lost 0 bases and 2 bases respectively, with 10 bases between them. The CDR3 length is 15 residues. The germline V gene has CDR1 MNHEY and CDR2 SVGAGI. The CDR3 sequence is CASSYSRVGNYGYTF. In nucleotides, the CDR3 is TGTGCCAGCAGTTACTCTCGGGTTGGAAACTATGGCTACACCTTC.

In the case of this clone: Other DNA sequences in this sample translate to the same CDR3. V usage is TRBV4-1 and J usage is TRBJ2-7, with 9 nucleotides matching TRBD2. The CDR3 extends over 13 amino acids. V shed 1 base and J 6 bases; nucleotides not matched to a gene: 1. Germline-derived CDR1 and CDR2 are MGHRA and YSYEKL. The CDR3 coding sequence is TGCGCCAGCAGCCAAGTAGCGGGAGTCGAGCAGTACTTC. Amino acids: CASSQVAGVEQYF.

The chain links TRBV9 to TRBJ1-4; D not certain. CDR1 and CDR2 (germline): SGDLS, YYNGEE. Trimming took 0 bases from V and 8 from J, leaving 11 bases between them. The length of the CDR3 is 14 residues. For the CDR3, the DNA is TGTGCCAGCAGCGTAGGGGGAAGGAGCGAAAAACTGTTTTTT. It specifies CASSVGGRSEKLFF.

This chain uses TRBV27 with TRBJ2-7, with D possibly matching TRBD1 (5 bases). The CDR3 covers 14 residues. The V gene lost 2 bases and the J gene lost 5 bases, with 13 bases spanning the gap. The V gene's germline CDR1 is MNHEY and CDR2 SMNVEV (reference sequence). DNA for the CDR3: TGTGCCAGCAGTTTAATAGGCCAGGGCCACGAGCAGTACTTC. Protein: CASSLIGQGHEQYF.